Given below is one TCR beta chain in context. Its antigen is as yet unknown. This specimen comes from a study of vaccination and CD4 T cells after COVID-19. Study information: SARS-CoV-2 positivity in convalescent patients was established by nasal swab PCR; roughly nine had mild and one severe disease. Overlapping spike peptides of SARS-CoV-2, HCoV-NL63, HCoV-OC43 and HCoV-229E stimulated the cells.

This sample's treatment: 10-day PBMC culture with coronavirus spike peptide pools or control peptides (ViraFEST assay). Patients returned positive PCR results between March and December 2020, earlier than US Alpha, Beta and Delta variants. Germline CDR1 is DFQATT and CDR2 is SNEGSKA (reference sequence). CDR3 length: 15 amino acids. The V and J ends lost 6 bases and 7 bases, in that order; junction bases with no gene match: 15. An Oncomine TCR Beta short-read assay was used to sequence the DNA from cultured CD4+ T cells. TCRdb analysed the PCR reads with MiXCR anew, one entry per CDR3 protein. The sample carries about 4,600 distinct CDR3 sequences, approximately 30% recorded once.

This sequence was found in a human donor who had recovered from COVID-19. The specimen was CD4+ T cells from blood, cultured in vitro. The gene calls are TRBV20-1 and TRBJ2-7; 10 bases align to TRBD1. CDR3 sequence reads: CSAQTGQGPSREQYF. The CDR3 bases are TGCAGTGCGCAGACGGGACAGGGGCCCTCGAGGGAGCAGTACTTC.